This TCR beta chain was retrieved from a study of CXCR3-negative and CXCR3-positive naive CD8 T cells. Broader study findings: Each naive subset displayed comparably high diversity, whereas memory CD8+ cells displayed much lower diversity.

The CDR3 is 17 residues long. Preparation of TRB cDNA libraries relied on 5' RACE carrying UMI labels. From the 5' RACE reads, TCRdb lists one entry per CDR3 protein and no DNA. Its table records about 53,000 distinct CDR3 sequences. This clonotype is classed as medium-sized by frequency. Its specificity is not known. This chain links TRBV1 with TRBJ2-1; TCRdb picks TRBD1, but there is no DNA to check that call. TRBV1 is described as a pseudogene. The sample was naive CXCR3- CD8+ T cells from blood. As for subset: CD45RO-CCR7+CD27+CD95- naive CD8+ T cells lacking CXCR3 (TNR3-). The TCR originated in a human donor in good health. Some clones in this sample may be carry-over from other donors' samples. The CDR3: CTSSQEGWTGLYNEQFF.